Listed below are T cell receptor beta chains from one sample, sequenced in a study of CD8+CD57+ T cells in acquired aplastic anemia. MiXCR, run by TCRdb on the reads, gives a single entry per CDR3 protein. This table holds about 160,000 distinct CDR3 sequences, about two thirds found once. The sequenced sample consisted of sorted CD4+, CD8+, or CD8+CD57+ T cells (not recorded which) from PBMCs. These receptors all come from a human donor with aplastic anemia. The CDR3 runs from the conserved cysteine through the conserved F or W. A D gene is named only where the DNA matches it firmly. The size field is filled for only some rows; it gives once, few, many or a size class.

abundance	v_gene	d_gene	j_gene	CDR3aa	CDR3nt
.	TRBV20-1	TRBD2	TRBJ2-7	CSARGAGGNEQYF	TGCAGTGCTAGAGGGGCGGGGGGCAACGAGCAGTACTTC
once	TRBV7-2	.	TRBJ2-7	CASSLEVGVREQYF	TGTGCCAGCAGCTTAGAAGTGGGCGTCCGGGAGCAGTACTTC
.	TRBV20-1	.	TRBJ2-7	CSAPPSGDHSYEQYF	TGCAGTGCCCCTCCCTCGGGGGACCACTCCTACGAGCAGTACTTC
.	TRBV4-2	.	TRBJ1-1	CASSQEGRAPEAFF	TGTGCCAGCAGCCAAGAAGGTAGGGCCCCTGAAGCTTTCTTT
.	TRBV6-5	.	TRBJ1-2	CASRTGTRSYGYTF	TGTGCCAGCAGGACCGGGACAAGGTCTTATGGCTACACCTTC
.	TRBV29-1	TRBD2	TRBJ2-1	CSVDVRGTSFNNEQFF	TGCAGCGTTGATGTCCGCGGGACTAGCTTTAACAATGAGCAGTTCTTC
.	TRBV24-1	.	TRBJ1-6	CATSKAGDNSPLHF	TGTGCCACCAGCAAGGCAGGGGATAATTCACCCCTCCACTTT
.	TRBV6-4	TRBD1	TRBJ2-5	CASSESGGQETQYF	TGTGCCAGCAGTGAGTCAGGGGGCCAAGAGACCCAGTACTTC
.	TRBV7-9	.	TRBJ1-2	CASSVEDPYGYTF	TGTGCCAGCAGCGTAGAGGACCCCTATGGCTACACCTTC
.	TRBV25-1	TRBD1	TRBJ1-4	CASSEPKQGSAEKLFF	TGTGCCAGCAGTGAACCAAAACAGGGGTCGGCTGAAAAACTGTTTTTT
.	TRBV15	.	TRBJ2-7	CATSREASVEQYF	TGTGCCACCAGCAGAGAGGCTTCGGTCGAGCAGTACTTC
.	TRBV9	.	TRBJ1-1	CASSSSGRGWTEAFF	TGTGCCAGCAGCTCTAGCGGCAGGGGCTGGACTGAAGCTTTCTTT
once	TRBV27	.	TRBJ2-1	CASSTHNEQFF	TGTGCCAGCAGTACCCACAATGAGCAGTTCTTC
.	TRBV7-8	TRBD1	TRBJ1-1	CASSLPLQGAETEAFF	TGTGCCAGCAGCCTGCCCCTACAGGGGGCAGAGACTGAAGCTTTCTTT
.	TRBV7-8	TRBD1	TRBJ2-7	CASRLSGGRSYEQYF	TGTGCCAGCAGGTTATCAGGGGGACGTTCCTACGAGCAGTACTTC
.	TRBV10-3	.	TRBJ2-1	CAISMDFRDEQFF	TGTGCCATCAGTATGGACTTTCGTGATGAGCAGTTCTTC
.	TRBV19	.	TRBJ1-6	CASSPSGARNSPLHF	TGTGCCAGTAGCCCGTCGGGGGCCAGGAATTCACCCCTCCACTTT
many	TRBV20-1	.	TRBJ1-2	CSARRGINYGYTF	TGCAGTGCCCGCAGGGGTATTAACTATGGCTACACCTTC
many	TRBV2	.	TRBJ1-1	CASERAGNTEAFF	TGTGCCAGCGAGCGGGCTGGGAACACTGAAGCTTTCTTT
once	TRBV7-8	TRBD1	TRBJ2-1	CASSPTRTGINEQFF	TGTGCCAGCAGCCCTACCCGGACAGGGATCAATGAGCAGTTCTTC
many	TRBV20-1	TRBD2	TRBJ2-1	CSAREGLAGESGEQFF	TGCAGTGCTAGAGAGGGACTAGCGGGGGAGAGTGGTGAGCAGTTCTTC
once	TRBV19	.	TRBJ2-3	CASSIFPDTQYF	TGTGCCAGTAGTATTTTCCCAGATACGCAGTATTTT
.	TRBV5-1	.	TRBJ2-5	CASSLASQETQYF	TGTGCCAGCAGCTTAGCCTCCCAAGAGACCCAGTACTTC
.	TRBV7-9	.	TRBJ2-7	CASSRSLSYEQYF	TGTGCCAGCAGCCGGAGCCTTAGCTACGAGCAGTACTTC
.	TRBV20-1	.	TRBJ1-1	CSARSGARPEAFF	TGCAGTGCTAGATCGGGGGCGCGCCCTGAAGCTTTCTTT
.	TRBV19	.	TRBJ2-6	CASSAFSGANVLTF	TGTGCCAGTAGTGCCTTTTCTGGGGCCAACGTCCTGACTTTC
.	TRBV6-5	TRBD1	TRBJ1-2	CASSRTGVNGYTF	TGTGCCAGCAGCCGTACAGGGGTCAATGGCTACACCTTC
few	TRBV7-9	TRBD1	TRBJ2-1	CASLGQVNGEQFF	TGTGCCAGCCTGGGACAGGTCAATGGTGAGCAGTTCTTC
many	TRBV6-5	.	TRBJ1-1	CASSYSLEYTEAFF	TGTGCCAGCAGTTACTCCTTAGAATACACTGAAGCTTTCTTT
.	TRBV7-9	TRBD1	TRBJ2-2	CASSAGQGATGELFF	TGTGCCAGCAGTGCGGGACAGGGGGCCACCGGGGAGCTGTTTTTT
.	TRBV20-1	TRBD1	TRBJ1-1	CSAHEDRRNTEAFF	TGCAGTGCCCATGAGGACAGGAGGAACACTGAAGCTTTCTTT
.	TRBV2	.	TRBJ1-4	CASAYRRGQEKLFF	TGTGCCAGCGCCTATCGGAGGGGTCAAGAAAAACTGTTTTTT
.	TRBV20-1	TRBD1	TRBJ1-6	CSARIHPGQSNSPLHF	TGCAGTGCTAGAATCCACCCGGGACAGTCTAATTCACCCCTCCACTTT
.	TRBV7-2	.	TRBJ2-7	CASSPLFTGTNEQYF	TGTGCCAGCAGCCCGCTGTTCACAGGGACCAACGAGCAGTACTTC
.	TRBV12-5	TRBD1	TRBJ1-2	CASSVTGGSGYTF	TGTGCCAGCAGCGTGACAGGGGGAAGTGGCTACACCTTC
.	TRBV7-7	TRBD2	TRBJ2-1	CASSLSGSGGNEQFF	TGTGCCAGCAGCTTGTCGGGTAGCGGGGGTAATGAGCAGTTCTTC
.	TRBV10-3	.	TRBJ1-1	CAICSASQGHTEAFF	.
.	TRBV7-3	.	TRBJ2-1	CASSLGTPTYNEQFF	TGTGCCAGCAGCTTAGGGACCCCTACCTACAATGAGCAGTTCTTC
.	TRBV24-1	.	TRBJ2-5	CATSERRGVRETQYF	TGTGCCACCAGTGAACGACGGGGAGTGAGGGAGACCCAGTACTTC
once	TRBV12-3/TRBV12-4	.	TRBJ2-1	CASSFNSNEQFF	TGTGCCAGCAGTTTTAACTCCAATGAGCAGTTCTTC